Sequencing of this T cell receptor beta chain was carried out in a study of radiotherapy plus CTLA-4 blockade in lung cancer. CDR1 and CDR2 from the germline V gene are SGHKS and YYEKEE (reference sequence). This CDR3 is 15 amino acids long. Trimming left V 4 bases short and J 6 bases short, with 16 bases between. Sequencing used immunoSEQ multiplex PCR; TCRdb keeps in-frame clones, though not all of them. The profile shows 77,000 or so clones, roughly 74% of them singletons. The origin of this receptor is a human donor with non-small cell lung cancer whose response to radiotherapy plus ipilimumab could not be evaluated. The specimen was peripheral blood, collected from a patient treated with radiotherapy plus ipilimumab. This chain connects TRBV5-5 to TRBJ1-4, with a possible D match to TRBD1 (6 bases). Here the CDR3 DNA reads TGTGCCAGCAGCACCCAGGGGAGATCGGATGAAAAACTGTTTTTT. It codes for CASSTQGRSDEKLFF.